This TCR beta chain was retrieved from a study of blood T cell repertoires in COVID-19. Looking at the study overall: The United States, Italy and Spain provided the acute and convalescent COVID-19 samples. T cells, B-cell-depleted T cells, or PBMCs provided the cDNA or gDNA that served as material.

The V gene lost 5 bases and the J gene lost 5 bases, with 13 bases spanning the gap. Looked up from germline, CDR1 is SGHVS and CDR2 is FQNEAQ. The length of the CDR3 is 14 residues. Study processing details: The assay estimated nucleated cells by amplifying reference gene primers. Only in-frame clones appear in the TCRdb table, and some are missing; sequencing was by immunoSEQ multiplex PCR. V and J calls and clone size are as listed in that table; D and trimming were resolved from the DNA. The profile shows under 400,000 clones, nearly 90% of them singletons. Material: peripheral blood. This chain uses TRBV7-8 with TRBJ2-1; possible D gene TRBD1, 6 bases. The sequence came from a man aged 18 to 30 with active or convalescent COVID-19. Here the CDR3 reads CASSPDRLNNEQFF. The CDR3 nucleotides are TGTGCCAGCAGCCCCGACAGGCTCAACAATGAGCAGTTCTTC.